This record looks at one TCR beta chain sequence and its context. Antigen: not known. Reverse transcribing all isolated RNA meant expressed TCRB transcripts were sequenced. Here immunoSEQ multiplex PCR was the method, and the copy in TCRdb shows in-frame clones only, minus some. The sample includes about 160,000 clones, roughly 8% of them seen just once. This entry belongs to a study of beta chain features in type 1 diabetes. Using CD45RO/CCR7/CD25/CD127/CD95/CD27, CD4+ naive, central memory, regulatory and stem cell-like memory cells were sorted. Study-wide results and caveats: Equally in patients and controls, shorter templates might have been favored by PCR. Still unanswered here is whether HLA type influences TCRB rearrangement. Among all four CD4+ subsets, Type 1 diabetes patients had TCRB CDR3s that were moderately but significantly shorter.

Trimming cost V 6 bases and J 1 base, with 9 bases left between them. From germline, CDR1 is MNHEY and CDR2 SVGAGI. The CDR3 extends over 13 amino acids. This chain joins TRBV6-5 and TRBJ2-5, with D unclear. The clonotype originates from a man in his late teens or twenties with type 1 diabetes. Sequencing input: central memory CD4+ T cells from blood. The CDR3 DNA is TGTGCCAGCAGAATAGGAGCCCAAGAGACCCAGTACTTC. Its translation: CASRIGAQETQYF.